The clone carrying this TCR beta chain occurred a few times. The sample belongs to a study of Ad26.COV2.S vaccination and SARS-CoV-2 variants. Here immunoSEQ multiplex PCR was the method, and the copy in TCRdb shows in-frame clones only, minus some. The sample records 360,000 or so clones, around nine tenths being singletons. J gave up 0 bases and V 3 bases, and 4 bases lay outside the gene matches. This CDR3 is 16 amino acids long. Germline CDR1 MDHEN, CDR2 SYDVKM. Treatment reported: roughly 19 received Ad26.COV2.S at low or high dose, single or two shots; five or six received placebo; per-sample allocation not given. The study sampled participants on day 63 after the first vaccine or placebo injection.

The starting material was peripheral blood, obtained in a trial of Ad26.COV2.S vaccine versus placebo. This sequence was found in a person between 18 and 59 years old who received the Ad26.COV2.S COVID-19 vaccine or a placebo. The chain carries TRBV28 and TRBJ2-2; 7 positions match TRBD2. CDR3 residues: CASSLIAGPNTGELFF. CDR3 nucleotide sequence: TGTGCCAGCAGTTTGATAGCGGGTCCGAACACCGGGGAGCTGTTTTTT.